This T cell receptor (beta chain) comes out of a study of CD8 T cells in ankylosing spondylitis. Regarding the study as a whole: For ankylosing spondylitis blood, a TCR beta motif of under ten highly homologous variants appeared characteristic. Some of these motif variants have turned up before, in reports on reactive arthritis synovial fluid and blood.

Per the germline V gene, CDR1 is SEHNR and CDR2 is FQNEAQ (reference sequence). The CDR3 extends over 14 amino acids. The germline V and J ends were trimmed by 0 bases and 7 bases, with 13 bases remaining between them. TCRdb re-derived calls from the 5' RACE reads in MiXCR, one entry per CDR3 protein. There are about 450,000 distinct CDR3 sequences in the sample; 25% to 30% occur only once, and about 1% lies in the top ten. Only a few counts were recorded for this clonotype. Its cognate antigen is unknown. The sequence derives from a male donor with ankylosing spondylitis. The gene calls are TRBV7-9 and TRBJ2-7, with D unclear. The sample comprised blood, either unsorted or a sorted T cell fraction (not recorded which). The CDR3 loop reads CASSLAGTPGEQYF. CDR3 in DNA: TGTGCCAGCAGCTTAGCGGGCACCCCTGGAGAGCAGTACTTC.